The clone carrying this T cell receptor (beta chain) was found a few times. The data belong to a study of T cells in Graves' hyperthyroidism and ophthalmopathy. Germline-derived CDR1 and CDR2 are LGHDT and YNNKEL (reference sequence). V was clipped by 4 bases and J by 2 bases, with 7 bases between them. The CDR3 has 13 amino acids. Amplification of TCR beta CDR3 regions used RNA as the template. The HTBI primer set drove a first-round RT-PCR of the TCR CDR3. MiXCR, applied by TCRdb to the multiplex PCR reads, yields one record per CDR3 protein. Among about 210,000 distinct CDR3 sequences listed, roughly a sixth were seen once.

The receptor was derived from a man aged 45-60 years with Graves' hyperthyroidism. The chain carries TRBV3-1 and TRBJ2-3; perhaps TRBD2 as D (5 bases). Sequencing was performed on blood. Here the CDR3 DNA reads TGTGCCAGCAGCCGGGAGCCCACAGATACGCAGTATTTT. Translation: CASSREPTDTQYF.